A single sample is the source of the 28 T cell receptor beta chains below, sequenced in a study of blood T cell repertoires in COVID-19 (dated by TCRdb to about 2020). Libraries were prepared through the immunoSEQ multiplex PCR assay. TCRdb re-hosts the immuneACCESS table, in-frame sequences only. Its copies lack some clones; in the studies checked, an unresolved V gene accounts for under half of them, and the cause for the rest is not known. The sample has about 50,000 clones on record, about 90% of them singletons. The ten most abundant clones make up roughly 15% of the sample. Sequenced material: peripheral blood. These receptors were taken from a human donor with active COVID-19. The donor label of this sample is uncertain.

The rearrangement uses TRBV19 and TRBJ1-2; TRBD1 might be the D (5 bases). Trimming shortened V by 3 bases and J by 12 bases, and 17 bases separated the two germline ends. CDR1 is LNHDA, CDR2 SQIVND, per germline (reference sequence). CDR3 length equals 13 residues. The CDR3 sequence: CASSIAGLGFNTF. The CDR3 DNA reads as TGTGCCAGTAGTATTGCGGGACTGGGATTTAACACCTTC.

The rearrangement uses TRBV7-2 and TRBJ2-2, with 13 bases that match TRBD2. Losses at the gene ends were 5 bases for V and 5 bases for J; bases not matched to a gene: 8. Germline V lookup: CDR1 SGHTA, CDR2 FQGNSA. CDR3 length: 17 residues. Here the CDR3 reads CASSVTSGGTYTGELFF. The CDR3 DNA follows: TGTGCCAGCAGCGTGACTAGCGGGGGGACCTATACCGGGGAGCTGTTTTTT.

The chain couples TRBV19 to TRBJ1-2; the match to TRBD1 covers 9 bases. V shed 7 bases, J shed 4 bases, and the junction held 7 bases outside the gene matches. This CDR3 has 14 residues. The germline CDR1 and CDR2 sequences are LNHDA and SQIVND (reference sequence). The CDR3 protein is CASKQGASSYGYTF. DNA of the CDR3: TGTGCCAGTAAACAGGGGGCGTCTTCCTATGGCTACACCTTC.

V and J are TRBV7-2 and TRBJ1-4, with TRBD1 as a possible D gene (6 bases). V gave up 1 base and J gave up 11 bases, with 11 bases separating them. Germline loops: CDR1 SGHTA, CDR2 FQGNSA. The CDR3 has 13 amino acids. CDR3 sequence reads: CASSLVEGGKLFF. The CDR3 DNA is TGTGCCAGCAGCTTAGTAGAGGGGGGGAAACTGTTTTTT.

This clone turned up a few times. V is TRBV5-8 and J is TRBJ2-4; TRBD1 aligns across 7 bases. Trimming removed 5 bases from V and 0 bases from J; junction bases left unmatched: 8. The germline CDR1 and CDR2 sequences are SGHTS and YDEGEE. The CDR3 is 16 residues long. The CDR3 is CASSDGTEIAKNIQYF. The CDR3 nucleotides read TGTGCCAGCAGTGACGGGACAGAGATAGCCAAAAACATTCAGTACTTC.

The V call is TRBV19, the J call TRBJ2-3; 8 nucleotides agree with TRBD2. V shed 5 bases, J shed 1 base, and the junction held 8 bases outside the gene matches. The CDR3 is made up of 16 amino acids. Germline CDR1 LNHDA, CDR2 SQIVND (reference sequence). CDR3 protein: CASSALAREGTDTQYF. CDR3 in DNA: TGTGCCAGTAGTGCCCTAGCGCGGGAGGGCACAGATACGCAGTATTTT. Combining the CDR3 with reference TRBV19 and TRBJ2-3 gives the whole variable domain DGGITQSPKYLFRKEGQNVTLSCEQNLNHDAMYWYRQDPGQGLRLIYYSQIVNDFQKGDIAEGYSVSREKKESFPLTVTSAQKNPTAFYLCASSALAREGTDTQYFGPGTRLTVL.

This rearrangement joins TRBV13 to TRBJ1-2; 11 nucleotides match TRBD1. This CDR3 has 15 amino acids. Germline CDR1 PRHDT, CDR2 FYEKMQ (reference sequence). J lost 6 bases, V lost 5 bases, and 8 bases had no gene match. For the CDR3, the DNA is TGTGCCAGCAGCCTCGGACAGGGGGCGTTTCATGGCTACACCTTC. The encoded protein is CASSLGQGAFHGYTF.

The chain uses TRBV7-2 and TRBJ1-4; 8 nucleotides match TRBD1. The CDR3 spans 15 residues. V shed 2 bases and J 8 bases; nucleotides not matched to a gene: 7. Looked up from germline, CDR1 is SGHTA and CDR2 is FQGNSA. This CDR3 is CASSLLGQAVEKLFF. CDR3 nucleotides: TGTGCCAGCAGCTTATTGGGACAGGCGGTAGAAAAACTGTTTTTT.

The chain carries TRBV29-1 and TRBJ2-7; 10 positions agree with TRBD1. V shed 1 base and J 2 bases; nucleotides not matched to a gene: 8. Germline CDR1 reads SQVTM; CDR2 reads ANQGSEA. The CDR3 totals 16 residues. The chain's CDR3 is CSVEAIGQGVPYEQYF. The CDR3 bases are TGCAGCGTTGAAGCGATCGGACAGGGGGTTCCCTACGAGCAGTACTTC.

This sequence joins TRBV7-9 and TRBJ1-4; D remains unclear. Germline values: CDR1 SEHNR, CDR2 FQNEAQ (reference sequence). The ends were cut back, 5 bases at V and 7 bases at J, with 14 bases in the middle. The CDR3 loop spans 14 amino acids. CDR3 protein: CASSLSSGGEKLFF. The CDR3 DNA reads as TGTGCCAGCAGCCTGAGTAGCGGAGGTGAAAAACTGTTTTTT.

The chain carries TRBV7-2 and TRBJ2-3; D may be TRBD2 (5 bases). V lost 3 bases, J lost 3 bases, and 19 bases lay in between. The CDR3 length is 17 residues. Germline V lookup: CDR1 SGHTA, CDR2 FQGNSA. In DNA, the CDR3 is TGTGCCAGCAGCTTGGGATGGCCGGGGATGGGAACAGATACGCAGTATTTT. This translates into CASSLGWPGMGTDTQYF.

V gene TRBV18 combines with J gene TRBJ2-7; 9 bases map to TRBD1. V lost 3 bases, J lost 4 bases, and 10 bases stayed unmatched. In germline, CDR1 is KGHSH, CDR2 LQKENI. The CDR3 has 16 residues. The CDR3 loop reads CASSPDRGTSRYEQYF. DNA of the CDR3: TGTGCCAGCTCACCGGACAGGGGCACGAGCAGGTACGAGCAGTACTTC.

The chain is built from TRBV29-1 and TRBJ1-1; 7 positions match TRBD1. V shed 7 bases and J 2 bases; nucleotides not matched to a gene: 7. Germline values: CDR1 SQVTM, CDR2 ANQGSEA. This CDR3 comprises 13 residues. DNA of the CDR3: TGCAGCGGACGCCGACAGGGCAACACTGAAGCTTTCTTT. Encoded protein: CSGRRQGNTEAFF.

The chain combines TRBV11-2 with TRBJ2-3, with D perhaps TRBD1 (5 bases). Germline CDR1 is SGHAT and CDR2 is FQNNGV. Deletions cut 5 bases from V and 0 bases from J, with 12 bases between. CDR3 size: 15 residues. For the CDR3, the DNA is TGTGCCAGCAGCCAGGGTGGCGCTAGCACAGATACGCAGTATTTT. It codes for CASSQGGASTDTQYF.

The sample holds a few counts of this clone. V usage is TRBV13 and J usage is TRBJ2-7; D ambiguous. The ends were cut back, 0 bases at V and 5 bases at J, with 5 bases in the middle. The germline V gene has CDR1 PRHDT and CDR2 FYEKMQ (reference sequence). The CDR3 is 12 amino acids. In nucleotides, the CDR3 is TGTGCCAGCAGCTTAGGCCTCCACGAGCAGTACTTC. It encodes CASSLGLHEQYF. The whole variable domain, remainder taken from reference TRBV13 and TRBJ2-7, is AAGVIQSPRHLIKEKRETATLKCYPIPRHDTVYWYQQGPGQDPQFLISFYEKMQSDKGSIPDRFSAQQFSDYHSELNMSSLELGDSALYFCASSLGLHEQYFGPGTRLTVT.

This clone appeared a single time. The V and J genes are TRBV7-2 and TRBJ2-7, with D perhaps TRBD1 (6 bases). Trimming shortened V by 2 bases and J by 2 bases, and 13 bases separated the two germline ends. Germline V gene sequence: CDR1 SGHTA, CDR2 FQGNSA. The CDR3 sequence is 15 residues long. The CDR3 DNA reads TGTGCCAGCAGCTTATACCAGGGGCTACCCTACGAGCAGTACTTC. Its translation: CASSLYQGLPYEQYF.

The J gene is TRBJ2-7, the V gene TRBV4-1; 11 nucleotides match TRBD1. CDR3 length: 19 amino acids. Germline V gene lookup returns CDR1 MGHRA and CDR2 YSYEKL. After removal of 0 bases from V and 4 bases from J, the junction contained 14 bases not matched to a gene. CDR3 nucleotide sequence: TGCGCCAGCAGCCAAGATAAAAGACCGGACAGGGGGCTCACATACGAGCAGTACTTC. It codes for CASSQDKRPDRGLTYEQYF.

V usage is TRBV7-2 and J usage is TRBJ2-1; D possibly corresponds to TRBD1 (6 bases). The length of the CDR3 is 15 residues. V lost 10 bases and J 4 bases, leaving 20 bases between the germline ends. CDR1 is SGHTA, CDR2 FQGNSA, per germline. CDR3 nucleotides: TGTGCCATCCTATTAAAGGGACAAACGTACAATGAGCAGTTCTTC. Protein sequence: CAILLKGQTYNEQFF.

The CDR3 loop reads CASSPVAGQETQYF. CDR3 nucleotide sequence: TGTGCCAGCTCACCTGTAGCGGGACAAGAGACCCAGTACTTC. V and J are TRBV18 and TRBJ2-5; 8 nucleotides match TRBD2. The V gene's germline CDR1 is KGHSH and CDR2 LQKENI. V was clipped by 3 bases and J by 2 bases; unmatched bases: 2. The CDR3 has 14 amino acids.

J is TRBJ2-2 and V is TRBV2, with 11 positions matching TRBD2. CDR1 SNHLY and CDR2 FYNNEI come from the germline V gene. The CDR3 contains 16 residues. V dropped 6 bases and J dropped 5; count of bases not matched to a gene: 8. The CDR3 region is CASRALAGGGTGELFF. The CDR3 nucleotides are TGTGCCAGCAGAGCCCTAGCGGGGGGCGGGACCGGGGAGCTGTTTTTT.

V is TRBV27 and J is TRBJ1-1, with no clear D. The germline gives CDR1 MNHEY, CDR2 SMNVEV (reference sequence). Trimming removed 5 bases from V and 1 base from J, with 8 bases in between. The CDR3 is made up of 13 amino acids. CDR3: CASSRRGNTEAFF. CDR3 in DNA: TGTGCCAGCAGTCGGCGGGGGAACACTGAAGCTTTCTTT.

This clone has a handful of counts. One junction end does not reproduce the germline sequence, and a read error may be involved. The chain recombines TRBV7-7 with TRBJ1-2; 7 nucleotides line up with TRBD1. Per germline, CDR1 SSHAT and CDR2 FNYEAQ (reference sequence). The CDR3 is 17 residues long. The CDR3 protein is CASSPILLDDRAYGYTF. CDR3 nucleotide sequence: TGTGCTAGCAGCCCCATACTTCTGGATGACAGGGCCTATGGCTACACCTTC.

As concerns this clone: Other DNA sequences of this sample code for an identical CDR3. The chain couples TRBV9 to TRBJ1-1; D is unresolved. The CDR3 runs 14 residues. Trimming left V 0 bases short and J 0 bases short, with 6 bases between. CDR1 and CDR2 (germline): SGDLS, YYNGEE. The CDR3 here is CASSVGQVNTEAFF. CDR3 coding DNA: TGTGCCAGCAGCGTAGGGCAGGTGAACACTGAAGCTTTCTTT.

In this sample, this clone turned up once. The chain joins TRBV6-6 to TRBJ2-1; TRBD2 matches at 11 bases. This CDR3 region has 19 residues. Trimming cost V 5 bases and J 9 bases; bases outside gene matches: 21. Germline V gene lookup returns CDR1 MNHNY and CDR2 SVGAGI (reference sequence). The CDR3: CASSPLSGGALGKFGEQFF. CDR3 DNA: TGTGCCAGCAGTCCACTTAGCGGGGGGGCTTTGGGAAAGTTCGGTGAGCAGTTCTTC.

The chain employs TRBV12-3 or TRBV12-4 and TRBJ1-2; D is uncertain. The CDR3 runs 13 residues. V lost 6 bases to trimming and J lost 3 bases, with 11 bases between them. DNA for the CDR3: TGTGCCAGCAGCCTGGACGGGGACTATGGCTACACCTTC. Amino acids: CASSLDGDYGYTF.

This clone was counted once. The V call is TRBV4-3, the J call TRBJ1-2; D is possibly TRBD1 (6 bases). The CDR3 runs to 15 residues. The V gene's germline CDR1 is LGHNA and CDR2 YSLEER. V shed 0 bases and J shed 5 bases, with 13 bases lying between them. CDR3 nucleotides: TGCGCCAGCAGCCAAGAGATAGGCAGGGGTTATGGCTACACCTTC. Its translation: CASSQEIGRGYGYTF.

The chain links TRBV4-1 to TRBJ2-7; 7 nucleotides line up with TRBD1. Germline-derived CDR1 and CDR2 are MGHRA and YSYEKL. The length of the CDR3 is 18 residues. With 4 bases clipped from V and 3 bases from J, the junction kept 18 bases outside the gene matches. As DNA, the CDR3 is TGCGCCAGCAGCCCAAAAATTCATACCGGGACAGTAAGCTACGAGCAGTACTTC. Residues: CASSPKIHTGTVSYEQYF.

The chain combines TRBV7-2 with TRBJ2-5; 8 positions match TRBD2. Trimming at V came to 6 bases and at J to 4 bases, leaving 10 bases not matched to a gene. From germline, CDR1 is SGHTA and CDR2 FQGNSA. The CDR3 has 15 residues. In DNA, the CDR3 is TGTGCCAGCAGGTTCCGGGGGGGCGGAGGAGAGACCCAGTACTTC. It is translated as CASRFRGGGGETQYF.